Below, 12 T cell receptor beta chains from the same sample are listed, as sequenced in a study of blood T cell repertoires in COVID-19. Clones were read by immunoSEQ multiplex PCR, and TCRdb kept only the in-frame ones, dropping some. The sample has 250,000 to 350,000 clones; roughly nine tenths are singletons. The sequenced sample was PBMCs or T cells enriched from blood (not recorded which). The receptors originated from a woman younger than 35 who had recovered from COVID-19.

The chain uses TRBV28 and TRBJ2-3, with 7 bases that match TRBD1. From germline, CDR1 is MDHEN and CDR2 SYDVKM. V lost 3 bases and J lost 3; bases outside the gene matches: 9. The CDR3 covers 16 residues. CDR3: CASSFSGQGVTDTQYF. CDR3 DNA: TGTGCCAGCAGTTTTTCGGGGCAGGGGGTGACAGATACGCAGTATTTT.

The chain links TRBV4-1 to TRBJ2-6; D gene unclear. This CDR3 has 18 residues. V lost 4 bases and J lost 0, with 16 bases in between. The V gene's germline CDR1 is MGHRA and CDR2 YSYEKL. This CDR3 is CASSLYPQSLSGANVLTF. CDR3 nucleotides: TGCGCCAGCAGCCTATACCCACAATCGCTCTCTGGGGCCAACGTCCTGACTTTC.

V usage is TRBV7-8 and J usage is TRBJ1-5; D not resolved. The CDR3 length is 13 residues. The germline V gene has CDR1 SGHVS and CDR2 FQNEAQ. V lost 1 base to trimming and J lost 5 bases, with 6 bases between them. The CDR3 loop is CASSLVFDQPQHF. As DNA, the CDR3 is TGTGCCAGCAGCTTAGTCTTCGATCAGCCCCAGCATTTT.

This chain connects TRBV24-1 to TRBJ2-5, with D perhaps TRBD2 (5 bases). CDR3 length equals 13 residues. Germline values: CDR1 KGHDR, CDR2 SFDVKD. V shed 1 base and J shed 6 bases, with 8 bases lying between them. CDR3 nucleotides: TGTGCCACCAGTGATTTACTAGGCAAGACCCAGTACTTC. Protein product: CATSDLLGKTQYF.

V usage is TRBV3-1 (or the pseudogene TRBV3-2) and J usage is TRBJ1-3; unclear D gene. V lost 4 bases and J lost 7, with 5 bases in between. Looked up from germline, CDR1 is LGHDT and CDR2 is YNNKEL (reference sequence). This CDR3 has 11 amino acids. CDR3 sequence reads: CASSRVNTIYF. The CDR3 bases are TGTGCCAGCAGCCGCGTTAACACCATATATTTT.

This clone was observed a single time. This chain joins TRBV11-2 and TRBJ2-5; TRBD2 might be the D (6 bases). The CDR3 runs 13 residues. Germline lookup yields CDR1 SGHAT and CDR2 FQNNGV. V was clipped by 7 bases and J by 5 bases, with 14 bases between them. The CDR3, as DNA: TGTGCCAGCAACCCATCGGGGAGGGAGACCCAGTACTTC. Protein sequence: CASNPSGRETQYF. The full variable domain, rest sourced from reference TRBV11-2 and TRBJ2-5, is EAGVAQSPRYKIIEKRQSVAFWCNPISGHATLYWYQQILGQGPKLLIQFQNNGVVDDSQLPKDRFSAERLKGVDSTLKIQPAKLEDSAVYLCASNPSGRETQYFGPGTRLLVL.

The V and J genes are TRBV4-1 and TRBJ1-6, with 12 bases matching TRBD1. The V gene's germline CDR1 is MGHRA and CDR2 YSYEKL. This CDR3 region has 14 residues. V shed 3 bases, J shed 10 bases, and the junction held 1 base outside the gene matches. The CDR3 coding sequence is TGCGCCAGCAGCCAGGGACAGGGGGCCTCACCCCTCCACTTT. Its protein product is CASSQGQGASPLHF.

The rearrangement links TRBV27 to TRBJ1-3, with 8 bases aligning to TRBD1. This CDR3 comprises 15 residues. Trimming removed 6 bases from V and 0 bases from J; junction bases left unmatched: 4. Germline V gene data show CDR1 as MNHEY and CDR2 as SMNVEV (reference sequence). CDR3 DNA sequence: TGTGCCAGCAGCCGACAGGGGAGCTCTGGAAACACCATATATTTT. The encoded protein is CASSRQGSSGNTIYF.

The rearrangement links TRBV7-9 to TRBJ1-3, with no clear D. CDR3 length: 13 residues. V was shortened by 1 base and J by 6 bases, with 7 bases between the two germline ends. CDR1 SEHNR and CDR2 FQNEAQ come from the germline V gene (reference sequence). DNA of the CDR3: TGTGCCAGCAGCTTAGAGGGAGTAAACACCATATATTTT. Protein sequence: CASSLEGVNTIYF.

J is TRBJ1-3 and V is TRBV19; D is unclear. V dropped 9 bases and J dropped 0 bases, with 15 bases sitting between them. Germline CDR1 LNHDA, CDR2 SQIVND (reference sequence). This CDR3 has 15 residues. The CDR3 DNA reads TGTGCCAGCTTCCGGACGGACTTCTCTGGAAACACCATATATTTT. This translates into CASFRTDFSGNTIYF.

The chain uses TRBV7-6 and TRBJ2-3, with 11 bases fitting TRBD2. The ends lost 1 base at V and 5 bases at J; junction bases unmatched: 14. Germline CDR1 reads SGHVS; CDR2 reads FNYEAQ. The CDR3 spans 19 residues. This chain's CDR3 is CASSLDRPGLGTSGDTQYF. CDR3 sequence (DNA): TGTGCCAGCAGCTTAGACCGGCCAGGCCTAGGGACTAGCGGAGATACGCAGTATTTT.

This clone was observed a few times. V gene TRBV7-9 combines with J gene TRBJ2-5; D is uncertain. Trimming took 7 bases from V and 4 from J, leaving 19 bases between them. Per germline, CDR1 SEHNR and CDR2 FQNEAQ (reference sequence). This CDR3 is 15 amino acids long. Here the CDR3 reads CASTDPVPPGETQYF. CDR3 DNA sequence: TGTGCCAGCACCGATCCGGTCCCTCCAGGAGAGACCCAGTACTTC.